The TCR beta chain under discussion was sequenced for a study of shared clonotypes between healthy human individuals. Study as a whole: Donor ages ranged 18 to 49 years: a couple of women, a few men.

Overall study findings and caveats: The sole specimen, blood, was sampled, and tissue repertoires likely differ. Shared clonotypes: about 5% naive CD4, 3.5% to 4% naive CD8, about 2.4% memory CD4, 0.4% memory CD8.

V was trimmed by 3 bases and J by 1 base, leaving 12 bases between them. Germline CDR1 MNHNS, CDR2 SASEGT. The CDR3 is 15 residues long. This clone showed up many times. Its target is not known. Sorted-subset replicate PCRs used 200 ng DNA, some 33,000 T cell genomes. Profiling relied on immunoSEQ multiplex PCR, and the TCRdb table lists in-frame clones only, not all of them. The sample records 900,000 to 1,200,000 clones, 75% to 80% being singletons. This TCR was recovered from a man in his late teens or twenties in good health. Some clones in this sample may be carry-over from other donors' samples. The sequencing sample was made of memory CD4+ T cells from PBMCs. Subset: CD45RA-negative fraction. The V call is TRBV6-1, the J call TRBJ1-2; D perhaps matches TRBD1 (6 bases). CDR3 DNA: TGTGCCAGCAGTGAGGGACACATACTTAACTATGGCTACACCTTC. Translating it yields CASSEGHILNYGYTF.